The 31 T cell receptor beta chains given below trace back to one sample, sequenced in a study of blood T cell repertoires in COVID-19. The repertoire was sequenced with immunoSEQ multiplex PCR; TCRdb's copy has only in-frame clones and lacks some. The data hold more than 150,000 clones, with 65% to 90% observed a single time. The sample was PBMCs or T cells enriched from blood (not recorded which). The receptors originated from a man between 35 and 55 years old who had recovered from COVID-19.

The rearrangement joins TRBV7-2 to TRBJ2-5, with D tentatively TRBD2 (6 bases). The CDR3 has 14 residues. CDR1 and CDR2 from the germline V gene are SGHTA and FQGNSA. V shed 5 bases and J shed 3 bases, with 13 bases lying between them. The CDR3 region is CASSKFGGEETQYF. The CDR3 nucleotides read TGTGCCAGCAGCAAATTCGGGGGTGAAGAGACCCAGTACTTC.

There are a few counts of this clone. The chain recombines TRBV20-1 with TRBJ1-1; the match to TRBD1 covers 11 bases. V shed 3 bases, J shed 5 bases, and the junction held 5 bases outside the gene matches. The germline V gene has CDR1 DFQATT and CDR2 SNEGSKA (reference sequence). The CDR3 has 14 residues. As DNA, the CDR3 is TGCAGTGCTAGTGGACAGGGGGCGCGTACTGAAGCTTTCTTT. Encoded protein: CSASGQGARTEAFF.

The rearrangement uses TRBV7-5 and TRBJ1-2. TRBV7-5 is noted as a pseudogene. This CDR3 is built from 13 residues. The CDR3 coding sequence is TGTGCCAGAAGCTTGGGGCGGGGAGGTGGCTACACCTTC. The encoded protein is CARSLGRGGGYTF.

This chain uses TRBV20-1 with TRBJ2-5; D remains ambiguous. V shed 3 bases and J shed 5 bases, with 4 bases lying between them. This CDR3 comprises 10 residues. From germline, CDR1 is DFQATT and CDR2 SNEGSKA (reference sequence). In DNA form, the CDR3 reads TGCAGTGCTAGGCAGGAGACCCAGTACTTC. Its protein is CSARQETQYF.

This clone was seen a few times. V usage is TRBV3-1 (or the pseudogene TRBV3-2) and J usage is TRBJ1-5, with D unresolved. This CDR3 region has 13 residues. Germline loops: CDR1 LGHDT, CDR2 YNNKEL (reference sequence). Trimming removed 4 bases from V and 7 bases from J, with 11 bases in between. In DNA form, the CDR3 reads TGTGCCAGCAGCCTCATGGGCGGGCAGCCCCAGCATTTT. The encoded protein is CASSLMGGQPQHF.

The rearrangement joins TRBV27 to TRBJ1-6; no clear D. V lost 2 bases to trimming and J lost 0 bases, with 11 bases between them. CDR3 length equals 17 residues. Germline values: CDR1 MNHEY, CDR2 SMNVEV (reference sequence). CDR3 DNA: TGTGCCAGCAGTTTACGACCTTGGAGCTCCTATAATTCACCCCTCCACTTT. Translated: CASSLRPWSSYNSPLHF.

The chain is built from TRBV29-1 and TRBJ1-2; the match to TRBD1 covers 10 bases. The V segment lost 4 bases and the J segment 2 bases; nucleotides outside the gene matches: 7. Germline V gives CDR1 SQVTM, CDR2 ANQGSEA. The CDR3 covers 15 residues. The CDR3 reads CSVVPVGQGNYGYTF. The CDR3 bases are TGCAGCGTTGTCCCAGTGGGACAGGGGAACTATGGCTACACCTTC.

V gene TRBV7-2 combines with J gene TRBJ1-1; 9 bases line up with TRBD1. CDR3 size: 17 residues. The germline gives CDR1 SGHTA, CDR2 FQGNSA. Losses at the gene ends were 4 bases for V and 4 bases for J; bases not matched to a gene: 13. The DNA for the CDR3 is TGTGCCAGCAGCTGGGTCCCGGGACAGGGTCTGGGCACTGAAGCTTTCTTT. Translation: CASSWVPGQGLGTEAFF.

This rearrangement joins TRBV14 to TRBJ2-5, with D uncertain. V lost 1 base and J lost 3, with 6 bases in between. This CDR3 has 13 residues. Germline V gene data show CDR1 as SGHDN and CDR2 as FVKESK. The CDR3 here is CASSQAPKETQYF. The CDR3 bases are TGTGCCAGCAGCCAAGCCCCAAAAGAGACCCAGTACTTC.

V usage is TRBV27 and J usage is TRBJ1-4; D is uncertain. Germline V gene sequence: CDR1 MNHEY, CDR2 SMNVEV (reference sequence). With 6 bases removed from V and 8 bases from J, the gap between germline ends came to 13 bases. This CDR3 comprises 13 residues. The CDR3 protein is CASSGKRGEKLFF. CDR3 sequence (DNA): TGTGCCAGCAGCGGAAAAAGAGGGGAAAAACTGTTTTTT.

This sequence joins TRBV15 and TRBJ1-5; no definite D call. Germline V CDR1 and CDR2: LNHNV, YYDKDF (reference sequence). This CDR3 has 16 residues. V shed 0 bases and J shed 0 bases, with 9 bases lying between them. This chain's CDR3 is CATSRDPQFSNQPQHF. In DNA, the CDR3 is TGTGCCACCAGCAGAGACCCCCAGTTTAGCAATCAGCCCCAGCATTTT.

The chain carries TRBV13 and TRBJ2-1, with D tentatively TRBD2 (5 bases). The CDR3 is 14 residues long. The germline gives CDR1 PRHDT, CDR2 FYEKMQ (reference sequence). V was clipped by 3 bases and J by 6 bases, with 12 bases between them. The CDR3: CASSFRAAGNEQFF. CDR3 in DNA: TGTGCCAGCAGCTTCAGAGCGGCCGGCAATGAGCAGTTCTTC.

The CDR3 nucleotides read TGTGCCAGCAGCTCCGGCCGACAGGGGACCACCTCTGAAGCTTTCTTT. Translated: CASSSGRQGTTSEAFF. The V and J genes are TRBV7-6 and TRBJ1-1, with 8 bases fitting TRBD1. This CDR3 is built from 16 residues. CDR1 and CDR2 (germline): SGHVS, FNYEAQ. J gave up 6 bases and V 4 bases, and 13 bases lay outside the gene matches.

This chain links TRBV2 with TRBJ1-6, with a tentative D call TRBD1 (5 bases). V was cut by 7 bases and J by 2 bases, with 9 bases left in between. Germline V gene lookup returns CDR1 SNHLY and CDR2 FYNNEI. The CDR3 sequence is 14 residues long. CDR3 protein: CASIGTTYNSPLHF. CDR3 sequence (DNA): TGTGCCAGCATTGGGACTACCTATAATTCACCCCTCCACTTT.

The chain is built from TRBV11-2 and TRBJ2-1; 10 positions agree with TRBD2. The CDR3 runs to 15 residues. Germline CDR1 reads SGHAT; CDR2 reads FQNNGV. V dropped 5 bases and J dropped 7; count of bases not matched to a gene: 8. CDR3 sequence reads: CASSISGRRGNEQFF. Here the CDR3 DNA reads TGTGCCAGCAGCATTAGCGGGAGGAGGGGTAATGAGCAGTTCTTC.

This clone was detected a few times. The chain is built from TRBV19 and TRBJ2-1, with TRBD2 matching 12 bases. Trimming took 3 bases from V and 8 from J; bases not matched to a gene: 5. Germline loops: CDR1 LNHDA, CDR2 SQIVND (reference sequence). The CDR3 is 15 residues long. In nucleotides, the CDR3 is TGTGCCAGTAGTATGACTAGCGGGAGTAGGGATGAGCAGTTCTTC. Amino acid sequence: CASSMTSGSRDEQFF.

This clone was seen only a few times. The V gene is TRBV6-5, the J gene TRBJ1-3; unclear D gene. There are 13 residues in the CDR3. Trimming took 0 bases from V and 5 from J, leaving 5 bases between them. Germline loops: CDR1 MNHEY, CDR2 SVGAGI. Written as DNA, the CDR3 is TGTGCCAGCAGTTACTCGAGCCGAAACACCATATATTTT. Translated: CASSYSSRNTIYF.

The CDR3 spells CASSDGDYQPQHF. CDR3 sequence (DNA): TGTGCCAGCAGTGACGGAGACTATCAGCCCCAGCATTTT. The V and J genes are TRBV2 and TRBJ1-5; D call uncertain. V dropped 3 bases and J dropped 5 bases, with 8 bases sitting between them. The germline gives CDR1 SNHLY, CDR2 FYNNEI. The CDR3 consists of 13 residues.

The CDR3 DNA is TGTGCCAGCAGTGCCTTCATCGGGACAGGGGGCAACTCACCCCTCCACTTT. Protein sequence: CASSAFIGTGGNSPLHF. The V call is TRBV6-2 or TRBV6-3, the J call TRBJ1-6; 12 nucleotides line up with TRBD1. Germline CDR1 and CDR2: MNHEY and SVGEGT. After removal of 5 bases from V and 10 bases from J, the junction contained 12 bases not matched to a gene. The CDR3 runs to 17 residues.

The chain employs TRBV30 and TRBJ2-7; 14 nucleotides line up with TRBD2. Germline CDR1 GTSNPN, CDR2 SVGIG (reference sequence). With V trimmed by 2 bases and J by 0 bases, 6 bases remained unmatched. The CDR3 totals 17 residues. The CDR3 reads CAWSFFGTSGSSYEQYF. CDR3 DNA: TGTGCCTGGAGTTTCTTCGGGACTAGCGGGAGCTCCTACGAGCAGTACTTC.

Only one count was recorded for this clone. CDR3 sequence (DNA): TGTGCCAGCAGCGTGAATGACAGGATTCGATATGGCTACACCTTC. Its translation is CASSVNDRIRYGYTF. The chain uses TRBV9 and TRBJ1-2; weak D call: TRBD1 (6 bases). The V and J ends lost 2 bases and 5 bases respectively, with 16 bases between them. The CDR3 totals 15 residues. The V gene's germline CDR1 is SGDLS and CDR2 YYNGEE.

This sequence joins TRBV9 and TRBJ2-3; 16 bases align to TRBD2. The CDR3 has 17 residues. With V trimmed by 3 bases and J by 2 bases, 3 bases remained unmatched. Germline lookup yields CDR1 SGDLS and CDR2 YYNGEE. The CDR3 is CASSGGTSGRATDTQYF. The CDR3 coding sequence is TGTGCCAGCAGCGGCGGGACTAGCGGGAGGGCCACAGATACGCAGTATTTT.

The sample holds one count of this clone. This chain joins TRBV7-9 and TRBJ2-1; TRBD1 might be the D (6 bases). Deletions cut 5 bases from V and 3 bases from J, with 11 bases between. The CDR3 consists of 14 residues. Looked up from germline, CDR1 is SEHNR and CDR2 is FQNEAQ (reference sequence). CDR3: CASSPRTVYNEQFF. The CDR3 DNA reads as TGTGCCAGCAGCCCACGGACAGTCTACAATGAGCAGTTCTTC. Using reference TRBV7-9 and TRBJ2-1 for the parts outside the CDR3, the full variable domain is DTGVSQNPRHKITKRGQNVTFRCDPISEHNRLYWYRQTLGQGPEFLTYFQNEAQLEKSRLLSDRFSAERPKGSFSTLEIQRTEQGDSAMYLCASSPRTVYNEQFFGPGTRLTVL.

This chain joins TRBV28 and TRBJ2-7; the D is unclear. V was trimmed by 9 bases and J by 5 bases, leaving 11 bases between them. Germline values: CDR1 MDHEN, CDR2 SYDVKM. The CDR3 runs 11 residues. The CDR3 DNA reads TGTGCCAGTCAAGTCAGGCACGAGCAGTACTTC. Translation gives CASQVRHEQYF.

V and J are TRBV27 and TRBJ2-7, with D hard to call. The germline CDR1 and CDR2 sequences are MNHEY and SMNVEV (reference sequence). V gave up 6 bases and J gave up 0 bases, with 6 bases separating them. The CDR3 contains 12 residues. The chain's CDR3 is CASSWSSYEQYF. Written as DNA, the CDR3 is TGTGCCAGCAGCTGGAGCTCCTACGAGCAGTACTTC.

J is TRBJ1-2 and V is TRBV5-1, with TRBD1 matching 7 bases. With 0 bases clipped from V and 6 bases from J, the junction kept 5 bases outside the gene matches. The germline V gene encodes CDR1 SGHRS and CDR2 YFSETQ. There are 14 residues in the CDR3. The CDR3: CASSLDRGEDGYTF. CDR3 bases: TGCGCCAGCAGCTTGGACAGGGGAGAAGATGGCTACACCTTC.

V gene TRBV19 combines with J gene TRBJ2-3, with 10 bases lining up with TRBD2. Trimming removed 5 bases from V and 4 bases from J; junction bases left unmatched: 9. The germline V gene has CDR1 LNHDA and CDR2 SQIVND (reference sequence). CDR3 length equals 16 residues. CDR3 amino acids: CASSLSSGSYPDTQYF. CDR3 DNA sequence: TGTGCCAGTAGTCTATCTAGCGGGAGTTACCCAGATACGCAGTATTTT.

Worth noting for this clone: This sample includes further DNA sequences coding for the same CDR3. The chain recombines TRBV5-1 with TRBJ2-3, with a possible D match to TRBD1 (6 bases). The CDR3 runs 14 residues. Germline V gene lookup returns CDR1 SGHRS and CDR2 YFSETQ. V lost 1 base to trimming and J lost 3 bases, with 9 bases between them. As DNA, the CDR3 is TGCGCCAGCAGCTTGACAGGGTCAACAGATACGCAGTATTTT. This encodes CASSLTGSTDTQYF. The complete variable domain, with remaining parts taken from reference TRBV5-1 and TRBJ2-3, reads KAGVTQTPRYLIKTRGQQVTLSCSPISGHRSVSWYQQTPGQGLQFLFEYFSETQRNKGNFPGRFSGRQFSNSRSEMNVSTLELGDSALYLCASSLTGSTDTQYFGPGTRLTVL.

The V gene is TRBV6-5, the J gene TRBJ1-1; D might be TRBD1 (5 bases). Germline CDR1 and CDR2: MNHEY and SVGAGI. This CDR3 contains 14 residues. V was pared by 0 bases and J by 4 bases, with 9 bases between. This CDR3 is CASSYSGVGTEAFF. Here the CDR3 DNA reads TGTGCCAGCAGTTACTCAGGGGTGGGCACTGAAGCTTTCTTT.

V usage is TRBV20-1 and J usage is TRBJ1-4; D gene ambiguous. This CDR3 spans 12 amino acids. Between the trimmed V and J ends, which lost 3 bases and 8 bases, there was a span of 10 bases. Germline CDR1 reads DFQATT; CDR2 reads SNEGSKA (reference sequence). CDR3 in DNA: TGCAGTGCTAGTCGTGTATCGGAAAAACTGTTTTTT. Translated, it gives CSASRVSEKLFF.

The chain couples TRBV27 to TRBJ1-5, with D maybe TRBD1 (5 bases). V lost 6 bases to trimming and J lost 3 bases, with 15 bases between them. Germline assignment: CDR1 MNHEY and CDR2 SMNVEV (reference sequence). The CDR3 spans 15 residues. The chain's CDR3 is CASRARQGFNQPQHF. The CDR3 DNA reads TGTGCCAGCAGGGCCCGGCAGGGCTTCAATCAGCCCCAGCATTTT.